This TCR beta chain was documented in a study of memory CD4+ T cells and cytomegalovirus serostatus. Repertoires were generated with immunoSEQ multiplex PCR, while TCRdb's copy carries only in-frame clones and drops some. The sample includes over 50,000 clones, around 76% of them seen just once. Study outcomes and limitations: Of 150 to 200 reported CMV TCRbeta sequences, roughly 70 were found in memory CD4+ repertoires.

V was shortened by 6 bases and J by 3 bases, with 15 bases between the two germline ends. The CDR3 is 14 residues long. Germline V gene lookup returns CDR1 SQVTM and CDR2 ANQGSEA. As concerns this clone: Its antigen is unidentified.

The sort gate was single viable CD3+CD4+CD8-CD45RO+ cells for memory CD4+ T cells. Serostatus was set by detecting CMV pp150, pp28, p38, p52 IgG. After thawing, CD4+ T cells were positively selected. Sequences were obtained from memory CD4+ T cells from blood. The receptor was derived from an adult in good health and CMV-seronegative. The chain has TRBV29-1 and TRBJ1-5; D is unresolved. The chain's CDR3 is CSVREHRDNQPQHF. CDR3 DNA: TGCAGCGTCCGAGAACACAGAGACAATCAGCCCCAGCATTTT. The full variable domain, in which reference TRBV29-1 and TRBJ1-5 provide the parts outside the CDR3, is SAVISQKPSRDICQRGTSLTIQCQVDSQVTMMFWYRQQPGQSLTLIATANQGSEATYESGFVIDKFPISRPNLTFSTLTVSNMSPEDSSIYLCSVREHRDNQPQHFGDGTRLSIL.